The 20 T cell receptor beta chains listed next were all sequenced from one sample in a study of blood T cell repertoires in COVID-19. The protocol was immunoSEQ multiplex PCR, while the TCRdb copy is restricted to in-frame clones and leaves out a portion. The repertoire holds 65,000 or so clones, with just under 80% as singletons. The sample was peripheral blood. The receptors were sampled from a human donor in a cohort sampled during active COVID-19.

The rearrangement uses TRBV5-1 and TRBJ1-5; D is undetermined. This CDR3 comprises 14 residues. V was trimmed by 4 bases and J by 1 base, leaving 9 bases between them. Germline V CDR1 and CDR2: SGHRS, YFSETQ. Here the CDR3 DNA reads TGCGCCAGCAGCCCCGGGGAGAGCAATCAGCCCCAGCATTTT. The encoded protein is CASSPGESNQPQHF.

The DNA of the CDR3 is TGCGCCAGCAGTGAAGCACAGGGGGGGGTCGGGGAGCAGTACTTC. Its translation is CASSEAQGGVGEQYF. The chain recombines TRBV10-1 with TRBJ2-7, with D possibly matching TRBD1 (8 bases). CDR1 is WNHNN and CDR2 is SYGVQD in the germline V gene (reference sequence). The length of the CDR3 is 15 residues. Trimming removed 3 bases from V and 7 bases from J, with 19 bases in between.

The chain links TRBV18 to TRBJ2-7; TRBD1 matches 9 bases. CDR3 length: 16 amino acids. Germline loops: CDR1 KGHSH, CDR2 LQKENI. Trimming at V came to 6 bases and at J to 3 bases, leaving 12 bases not matched to a gene. CDR3 DNA: TGTGCCAGCTCCCCCGGGACAGGGTCCGGGGGCTACGAGCAGTACTTC. Its protein product is CASSPGTGSGGYEQYF. Based on the CDR3 plus reference TRBV18 and TRBJ2-7, the full variable domain is NAGVMQNPRHLVRRRGQEARLRCSPMKGHSHVYWYRQLPEEGLKFMVYLQKENIIDESGMPKERFSAEFPKEGPSILRIQQVVRGDSAAYFCASSPGTGSGGYEQYFGPGTRLTVT.

This rearrangement joins TRBV3-1 (or the pseudogene TRBV3-2) to TRBJ2-2, with D possibly matching TRBD2 (5 bases). Looked up from germline, CDR1 is LGHDT and CDR2 is YNNKEL (reference sequence). This CDR3 is built from 17 residues. V was clipped by 3 bases and J by 4 bases, with 18 bases between them. As DNA, the CDR3 is TGTGCCAGCAGCCAGTTGATGTCGACGGGGAGCACCGGGGAGCTGTTTTTT. It codes for CASSQLMSTGSTGELFF.

This clone was detected a few times. The chain is built from TRBV28 and TRBJ1-2, with 8 bases fitting TRBD1. Trimming at V came to 6 bases and at J to 8 bases, leaving 8 bases not matched to a gene. Germline V gene sequence: CDR1 MDHEN, CDR2 SYDVKM. This CDR3 comprises 13 residues. The DNA of the CDR3 is TGTGCCAGCAGAAAACAGGGGGTCGGGGGCTACACCTTC. It is translated as CASRKQGVGGYTF.

CDR3 sequence (DNA): TGCGCCAGCAGCCAAGATCTGGAGACAGGGGTGTTGGGCAATCAGCCCCAGCATTTT. This translates into CASSQDLETGVLGNQPQHF. The V gene is TRBV4-3, the J gene TRBJ1-5, with TRBD1 identical over 8 bases. The V gene end was trimmed by 0 bases and the J gene end by 2 bases; junction bases not matched to a gene: 12. The length of the CDR3 is 19 residues. CDR1 LGHNA and CDR2 YSLEER come from the germline V gene.

This chain joins TRBV5-1 and TRBJ2-5, with 14 bases aligning to TRBD2. This CDR3 comprises 19 residues. Germline CDR1 is SGHRS and CDR2 is YFSETQ. The V and J ends lost 0 bases and 5 bases, in that order; junction bases with no gene match: 12. Written as DNA, the CDR3 is TGCGCCAGCAGCTTGGGACCAAGGACTAGCGGGAGGTTTGACGAGACCCAGTACTTC. Its translation: CASSLGPRTSGRFDETQYF.

The V call is TRBV4-1, the J call TRBJ1-4; tentatively, D is TRBD1 (5 bases). The CDR3 is 15 residues long. Germline values: CDR1 MGHRA, CDR2 YSYEKL. Trimming pared 1 base from V and 7 bases from J, leaving 13 bases between. The CDR3 spells CASSQGAGWVEKLFF. The CDR3 region has the DNA TGCGCCAGCAGCCAAGGGGCAGGGTGGGTTGAAAAACTGTTTTTT.

The V call is TRBV5-1, the J call TRBJ2-3, with TRBD2 identical over 12 bases. Germline values: CDR1 SGHRS, CDR2 YFSETQ. V shed 0 bases and J 1 base; nucleotides not matched to a gene: 0. The CDR3 is made up of 16 amino acids. The CDR3 DNA reads as TGCGCCAGCAGCTTGGGACTAGCGGGAGGCACAGATACGCAGTATTTT. Protein: CASSLGLAGGTDTQYF.

The V call is TRBV9, the J call TRBJ2-1; 12 bases match TRBD1. V lost 0 bases and J lost 8; bases outside the gene matches: 3. The CDR3 runs 15 residues. Germline values: CDR1 SGDLS, CDR2 YYNGEE. CDR3 residues: CASSVVGQGAYEQFF. The CDR3 DNA reads TGTGCCAGCAGCGTAGTGGGACAGGGGGCTTATGAGCAGTTCTTC.

The chain couples TRBV5-1 to TRBJ2-3, with 12 nucleotides matching TRBD2. Trimming cost V 4 bases and J 1 base; bases outside gene matches: 7. The length of the CDR3 is 17 residues. Germline V gene sequence: CDR1 SGHRS, CDR2 YFSETQ. CDR3 nucleotide sequence: TGCGCCAGCAGCCTCCGACTAGCGGGAGCAGGCACAGATACGCAGTATTTT. As protein: CASSLRLAGAGTDTQYF.

This chain connects TRBV24-1 to TRBJ2-2; TRBD2 is a possible D gene (7 bases). Trimming cost V 4 bases and J 4 bases, with 18 bases left between them. This CDR3 spans 17 amino acids. Germline lookup yields CDR1 KGHDR and CDR2 SFDVKD. CDR3 region: CATSDPGGGDSTGELFF. The CDR3, as DNA: TGTGCCACCAGTGACCCTGGCGGGGGCGATAGCACCGGGGAGCTGTTTTTT.

The chain couples TRBV30 to TRBJ1-1, with unresolved D. Germline assignment: CDR1 GTSNPN and CDR2 SVGIG (reference sequence). The CDR3 is 11 amino acids. V gave up 0 bases and J gave up 8 bases, with 7 bases separating them. DNA for the CDR3: TGTGCCTGGAGTGTACCACAGGAAGCTTTCTTT. This sequence encodes CAWSVPQEAFF.

The V gene is TRBV10-3, the J gene TRBJ2-2, with TRBD2 identical over 7 bases. Germline CDR1 ENHRY, CDR2 SYGVKD. The length of the CDR3 is 16 residues. J gave up 4 bases and V 3 bases, and 8 bases lay outside the gene matches. The CDR3, as DNA: TGTGCCATCAGTGAAAATGCGGGAGCCGTCACCGGGGAGCTGTTTTTT. Translated, it gives CAISENAGAVTGELFF.

This chain connects TRBV9 to TRBJ2-1; D remains unclear. Trimming pared 0 bases from V and 0 bases from J, leaving 7 bases between. CDR1 and CDR2 from the germline V gene are SGDLS and YYNGEE. CDR3 length: 15 amino acids. Here the CDR3 DNA reads TGTGCCAGCAGCGTAGAATGGAGCTCCTACAATGAGCAGTTCTTC. Protein: CASSVEWSSYNEQFF.

The V and J genes are TRBV30 and TRBJ2-1, with 8 bases identical to TRBD1. With 2 bases clipped from V and 3 bases from J, the junction kept 3 bases outside the gene matches. Looked up from germline, CDR1 is GTSNPN and CDR2 is SVGIG (reference sequence). This CDR3 is built from 14 residues. Here the CDR3 DNA reads TGTGCCTGGAGTCCCAGGGGGCTCTACAATGAGCAGTTCTTC. It specifies CAWSPRGLYNEQFF.

This chain links TRBV11-2 with TRBJ2-1; possibly TRBD2 for D (6 bases). Germline assignment: CDR1 SGHAT and CDR2 FQNNGV. The V gene lost 4 bases and the J gene lost 3 bases, with 10 bases spanning the gap. This CDR3 region has 14 residues. The CDR3: CASSWGRNYNEQFF. CDR3 coding DNA: TGTGCCAGCAGCTGGGGGAGGAACTACAATGAGCAGTTCTTC.

The chain has TRBV6-6 and TRBJ2-7; TRBD1 might be the D (5 bases). This CDR3 has 12 amino acids. V lost 2 bases, J lost 9 bases, and 11 bases lay in between. Germline V gene data show CDR1 as MNHNY and CDR2 as SVGAGI (reference sequence). The CDR3: CASSYGQGGQYF. The CDR3 nucleotides are TGTGCCAGCAGTTACGGGCAGGGCGGGCAGTACTTC.

This clone was counted a single time. It is unclear where the CDR3 begins or ends on the DNA, so no DNA is shown, and the CDR3 is as TCRdb lists it. J is TRBJ2-2 and V is TRBV28; TRBD2 was called by the table and not checked on the DNA. Germline CDR1 is MDHEN and CDR2 is SYDVKM. The CDR3 totals 15 residues, both ends included. CDR3 in amino acids: CASSTSVKNTGELFF.

The chain couples TRBV7-3 to TRBJ1-1, with 7 bases identical to TRBD1. CDR1 and CDR2 (germline): SGHTA, FQGTGA. This CDR3 is 13 amino acids long. J lost 6 bases, V lost 1 base, and 2 bases had no gene match. CDR3 sequence reads: CASSLSTGAEAFF. The CDR3, as DNA: TGTGCCAGCAGCTTAAGTACAGGGGCTGAAGCTTTCTTT.